The source of this T cell receptor (beta chain) is a study of T cells in Graves' hyperthyroidism and ophthalmopathy. Study as a whole: Pretreatment peripheral blood was obtained at initial diagnosis.

The CDR3 regions of TCR beta were amplified from RNA transcripts. The HTBI primer set served for first-round RT-PCR of the TCR CDR3. One entry per CDR3 protein, called by TCRdb with MiXCR from the multiplex PCR reads. The sample consists of approximately 520,000 distinct CDR3 sequences, around 21% of them appearing once. CDR1 MNHEY and CDR2 SVGEGT come from the germline V gene. Trimming cost V 5 bases and J 3 bases; bases outside gene matches: 6. This CDR3 is 14 amino acids long. The definition of stable Graves' hyperthyroidism was no ophthalmopathy progression within 18 months. It was uncontrolled infection, other autoimmune disease, pregnancy or lactation that excluded patients. This clonotype has at least ten counts.

This clonotype was sampled from a man younger than 30 with Graves' hyperthyroidism. The V gene is TRBV6-2 or TRBV6-3, the J gene TRBJ1-1, with 7 bases matching TRBD1. Sequencing was done on a sample of blood. CDR3 sequence (DNA): TGTGCCAGCAGTCACAGGGACAGCTACACTGAAGCTTTCTTT. This sequence encodes CASSHRDSYTEAFF.